Listed below are T cell receptor beta chains from one sample, sequenced in a study of blood T cells in healthy people across ages. TCRdb called the 5' RACE reads again in MiXCR, with one record for every CDR3 protein. Among some 1.4 million distinct CDR3 sequences listed, 42% were seen once. Sequenced material: blood. The receptor source for this set is a woman younger than 30 in good health. CDR3s include the opening cysteine and the closing phenylalanine or tryptophan. The D gene is left open where the match is weak. Size is stated for part of the rows, as once, few or many counts, or as a class when the clone is expanded.

NA	NA	TRBJ1-5	TRBV21-1	TGTGCCAGCAGCAAATTGGGGGGATCGGTTAGGAATCAGCCCCAGCATTTT	CASSKLGGSVRNQPQHF
many	NA	TRBJ2-1	TRBV29-1	TGCAGCGTTGAAGGGGCGGGGACACGGGGATCCTACAATGAGCAGTTCTTC	CSVEGAGTRGSYNEQFF
few	NA	TRBJ2-7	TRBV12-3/TRBV12-4	TGTGCCAGCAGTCCGACCGCGGACCTTACCTACGAGCAGTACTTC	CASSPTADLTYEQYF
few	TRBD2	TRBJ2-1	TRBV20-1	TGCAGTGCTAGGACTAGCGGAACATCCTACAATGAGCAGTTCTTC	CSARTSGTSYNEQFF
few	NA	TRBJ1-5	TRBV6-1	TGTGCCAGCAGTGAAGGTGGAGGGGGTTCGCCCCAGCATTTT	CASSEGGGGSPQHF
many	TRBD1	TRBJ2-1	TRBV3-1	TGCGCCAGCAGCCAAGGACAGGGAGAGCAGTTCTTC	CASSQGQGEQFF
few	NA	TRBJ2-7	TRBV7-9	TGTGCCAGCACAGACCCGGCCAGCTCCTACGAGCAGTACTTC	CASTDPASSYEQYF
few	NA	TRBJ2-7	TRBV11-2	TGTGCCAGCAGCTTAGCCGATGACTACGAGCAGTACTTC	CASSLADDYEQYF
NA	TRBD2	TRBJ2-2	TRBV11-2	TGTACCAGCAGCTCGGGGGGGAAATCCGGGGAGCTGTTTTTT	CTSSSGGKSGELFF
once	NA	TRBJ1-2	TRBV3-1	TGTGCCAGCAGCCAACCCCCCGGCCGGGTGAGTGGCTACACCTTC	CASSQPPGRVSGYTF
few	NA	TRBJ2-7	TRBV15	TGTGCCACCAGCAGATCACGGACCGCCAGCTCCTACGAGCAGTACTTC	CATSRSRTASSYEQYF
NA	TRBD1	TRBJ2-5	TRBV3-1	TGTGTCAGCAGCCCGCGGACAGGGGATCCGGAGACCCAGTACTTC	CVSSPRTGDPETQYF
NA	TRBD1	TRBJ1-1	TRBV4-1	TGCGCCAGCAGCCAAGGCCCGGACAGGGGGCAAGTGAACACTGAAGCTTTCTTT	CASSQGPDRGQVNTEAFF
few	NA	TRBJ2-6	TRBV28	TGTGCCAGCAGTTTCGTTTCTGGGGCCAACGTCCTGACTTTC	CASSFVSGANVLTF
NA	NA	TRBJ2-3	TRBV20-1	TGCAGTGCTACCACTAGGGACGGCGCAGATACGCAGTATTTT	CSATTRDGADTQYF
NA	NA	TRBJ2-5	TRBV6-5	TGTGCCAGCAGGGCGGGACGCCAGGAGACCCAGTACTTC	CASRAGRQETQYF
few	NA	TRBJ2-3	TRBV6-2/TRBV6-3	TGTGCCAGCAGTTACTGGACTCAAGATACGCAGTATTTT	CASSYWTQDTQYF
NA	TRBD1	TRBJ1-4	TRBV4-1	TGCGCCAGCAGCCAAGATGACGGACAGGAGAATTCAACTAATGAAAAACTGTTTTTT	CASSQDDGQENSTNEKLFF
NA	NA	TRBJ2-7	TRBV6-6	TGTGCCTCACGGGGGCGGGTCTACTACAATGAGCAGTACTTC	CASRGRVYYNEQYF
few	NA	TRBJ2-7	TRBV3-1	TGTGCCAGCAGCCAAGGCGGGACCCCGACCGAGCAGTACTTC	CASSQGGTPTEQYF
NA	NA	TRBJ1-6	TRBV6-6	TGTGCCAGCCAGAGTGAATATAATTCACCCCTCCACTTT	CASQSEYNSPLHF
NA	TRBD2	TRBJ2-3	TRBV4-3	TGCGCCAGCAGCCTACAAGCGGGGGGAGGCACAGATACGCAGTATTTT	CASSLQAGGGTDTQYF
NA	NA	TRBJ1-2	TRBV25-1	TGTGCCAGCACCCCCTTCGGATCACTCTATGGCTACACCTTC	CASTPFGSLYGYTF
NA	TRBD2	TRBJ2-4	TRBV4-1	TGCGCCAGCAGCCGCGAAGGGACTAGCGGGAGTAACATTCAGTACTTC	CASSREGTSGSNIQYF
NA	TRBD2	TRBJ2-1	TRBV30	TGTGCCTGGGAAGCGGGAGGTCCATACAATGAGCAGTTCTTC	CAWEAGGPYNEQFF
NA	TRBD1	TRBJ2-7	TRBV28	TGTGCCAGCAGTACCGGACAGGGGAAGAACGAGCAGTACTTC	CASSTGQGKNEQYF
few	NA	TRBJ1-1	TRBV5-1	TGCGCCAGCAGCCTACAAGGTCAGACGAACACTGAAGCTTTCTTT	CASSLQGQTNTEAFF
NA	NA	TRBJ2-1	TRBV10-3	TGTGCCACCCGGCAGGGCTCTGGAGGTAATGAGCAGTTCTTC	CATRQGSGGNEQFF
few	NA	TRBJ2-1	TRBV20-1	TGCAGTGCTTCCGAACTCGAGCAGTTCTTC	CSASELEQFF
NA	NA	TRBJ2-1	TRBV6-6	TGTGCCAGCAGTTACTCCCGCTCTGGGACCCAGTTCTTC	CASSYSRSGTQFF
NA	NA	TRBJ2-1	TRBV24-1	TGTGCCACCAGTGCCCTCTGGGGTCGAAGCAATGAGCAGTTCTTC	CATSALWGRSNEQFF
NA	TRBD1	TRBJ1-5	TRBV6-2/TRBV6-3	TGTGCCAGCAGTTACCCTCCTGAAGGACAGGGAGGGTTCGGTCAGTCCCAGCATTTT	CASSYPPEGQGGFGQSQHF
NA	NA	TRBJ2-6	TRBV28	TGTGCCACGGAGGGGTCTGGGACCAACGTCCTGACTTTC	CATEGSGTNVLTF
few	TRBD1	TRBJ2-1	TRBV24-1	TGTGCCACCAGTGATTCGGAGGCCAGGGGGCGCGGGTCCTACAATGAGCAGTTCTTC	CATSDSEARGRGSYNEQFF
NA	NA	TRBJ1-4	TRBV20-1	TGCAGTGCTAGACGCGGCGGAAATAATGAAAAACTGTTTTTT	CSARRGGNNEKLFF